This T cell receptor beta chain is from a study of regulatory T cells in long-lasting Graves disease. This CDR3 is 13 amino acids long. Looked up from germline, CDR1 is GTSNPN and CDR2 is SVGIG (reference sequence). Trimming shortened V by 1 base and J by 0 bases, and 4 bases separated the two germline ends. Sequencing libraries for TCR beta were prepared with iRepertoire HTBI primers and Arm-PCR of CDR3 regions. One entry per CDR3 protein results from TCRdb running MiXCR on the multiplex PCR reads. The sample holds about 210,000 distinct CDR3 sequences; roughly 20% are singletons and the top ten take 12%. Time point here: newly diagnosed GD, antithyroid drugs for less than 3 months. Preparation of the TCR library used RNA extracted from PBMCs. This clonotype came up many times. These same data were also listed under a study on T cells in Graves' hyperthyroidism and ophthalmopathy.

The V gene is TRBV30, the J gene TRBJ1-5; D is uncertain. This specimen was peripheral blood mononuclear cells (PBMCs), taken at new diagnosis, from a patient treated with antithyroid drugs. The source of this sequence is a woman aged 25 to 45 with Graves disease. The CDR3 region has the DNA TGTGCCTGGAGTGAGAATAGCAATCAGCCCCAGCATTTT. It translates to CAWSENSNQPQHF.